One and the same sample provided the 8 T cell receptor beta chains below, sequenced in a study of tumor T cells in aggressive B-cell lymphoma. Generated by immunoSEQ multiplex PCR, the TCRdb table keeps only in-frame clones and is missing some. This sample has 1,000 to 1,500 clones, with more than 75% found just once. Sequenced material: tumor tissue. The receptors were sampled from an adult with diffuse large B cell lymphoma.

The V gene is TRBV11-1, the J gene TRBJ1-1, with D maybe TRBD1 (5 bases). Between the trimmed V and J ends, which lost 2 bases and 4 bases, there was a span of 20 bases. The V gene's germline CDR1 is SGHAT and CDR2 FQDESV (reference sequence). CDR3 length: 17 residues. CDR3 sequence reads: CASSLRGAEAGGTEAFF. CDR3 bases: TGTGCCAGCAGCTTACGAGGTGCGGAAGCCGGGGGCACTGAAGCTTTCTTT. Based on the CDR3 plus reference TRBV11-1 and TRBJ1-1, the full variable domain is EAEVAQSPRYKITEKSQAVAFWCDPISGHATLYWYRQILGQGPELLVQFQDESVVDDSQLPKDRFSAERLKGVDSTLKIQPAELGDSAMYLCASSLRGAEAGGTEAFFGQGTRLTVV.

This clone showed up just once. This chain joins TRBV30 and TRBJ1-2; D call uncertain. The germline V gene has CDR1 GTSNPN and CDR2 SVGIG (reference sequence). The CDR3 covers 15 residues. The V and J ends lost 2 bases and 4 bases respectively, with 17 bases between them. This CDR3 is CAWSLDSSEVYGYTF. Here the CDR3 DNA reads TGTGCCTGGAGTCTAGATTCATCCGAGGTCTATGGCTACACCTTC. Using reference TRBV30 and TRBJ1-2 for the parts outside the CDR3, the full variable domain is SQTIHQWPATLVQPVGSPLSLECTVEGTSNPNLYWYRQAAGRGLQLLFYSVGIGQISSEVPQNLSASRPQDRQFILSSKKLLLSDSGFYLCAWSLDSSEVYGYTFGSGTRLTVV.

The rearrangement links TRBV19 to TRBJ2-1, with D unresolved. Germline-derived CDR1 and CDR2 are LNHDA and SQIVND (reference sequence). Trimming shortened V by 2 bases and J by 4 bases, and 6 bases separated the two germline ends. The CDR3 consists of 13 residues. CDR3 in amino acids: CASSIWQYNEQFF. The CDR3 DNA is TGTGCCAGTAGTATATGGCAGTACAATGAGCAGTTCTTC. Supplemented by reference TRBV19 and TRBJ2-1, the full variable domain reads DGGITQSPKYLFRKEGQNVTLSCEQNLNHDAMYWYRQDPGQGLRLIYYSQIVNDFQKGDIAEGYSVSREKKESFPLTVTSAQKNPTAFYLCASSIWQYNEQFFGPGTRLTVL.

For this clone: The junction shows a germline mismatch at one end, possibly a read error. Other DNA sequences in the same sample also yield this CDR3. The chain is built from TRBV29-1 and TRBJ1-2; D gene ambiguous. CDR1 is SQVTM and CDR2 is ANQGSEA in the germline V gene. This CDR3 has 13 amino acids. The CDR3 here is CSVEGASHYGYTF. CDR3 DNA sequence: TGCAGTGTTGAAGGCGCATCACACTATGGCTACACCTTC.

CDR3 residues: CASSIGGYEQYF. The CDR3 bases are TGTGCCAGTAGTATCGGAGGTTACGAGCAGTACTTC. The chain is built from TRBV19 and TRBJ2-7; TRBD2 is a possible D gene (5 bases). Germline assignment: CDR1 LNHDA and CDR2 SQIVND (reference sequence). The CDR3 has 12 residues. The ends were cut back, 3 bases at V and 4 bases at J, with 7 bases in the middle.

The rearrangement uses TRBV28 and TRBJ1-2; D unresolved. The CDR3 runs 15 residues. Trimming removed 5 bases at V and 2 bases at J, with 15 bases between. The germline V gene has CDR1 MDHEN and CDR2 SYDVKM. The CDR3 bases are TGTGCCAGCAGTCTGGAAGGAGCGGGGAACTATGGCTACACCTTC. It is translated as CASSLEGAGNYGYTF.

This chain joins TRBV28 and TRBJ2-4; D is uncertain. V shed 5 bases and J shed 0 bases, with 14 bases lying between them. The length of the CDR3 is 16 residues. The germline V gene has CDR1 MDHEN and CDR2 SYDVKM. The CDR3, as DNA: TGTGCCAGCAGTGGCTATCCAAGACTAGCCAAAAACATTCAGTACTTC. Protein: CASSGYPRLAKNIQYF.

The gene calls are TRBV11-1 and TRBJ2-1; 8 bases agree with TRBD1. V trimming: 3 bases; J trimming: 7 bases; junction bases outside the gene matches: 2. This CDR3 region has 13 residues. In germline, CDR1 is SGHAT, CDR2 FQDESV (reference sequence). The CDR3 region is CASSFWTGNEQFF. The CDR3 nucleotides read TGTGCCAGCAGCTTTTGGACAGGGAATGAGCAGTTCTTC. Filled out from reference TRBV11-1 and TRBJ2-1, the complete variable domain reads EAEVAQSPRYKITEKSQAVAFWCDPISGHATLYWYRQILGQGPELLVQFQDESVVDDSQLPKDRFSAERLKGVDSTLKIQPAELGDSAMYLCASSFWTGNEQFFGPGTRLTVL.